This T cell receptor (beta chain) came from a study of monozygotic twins with inflammatory bowel disease. Study results and caveats: For IBD patients, clonotypes shared with others were fewer than for healthy twins, especially with disease activity.

With eight separate reactions per sample, the authors made cDNA. Template switching incorporated UMIs with a 6-nucleotide sample barcode. From its re-call of the 5' RACE reads, TCRdb lists each CDR3 protein once, without DNA. The specimen's table records 300,000 to 400,000 distinct CDR3 sequences. As regards this clonotype: The antigen is unknown.

Per germline, CDR1 LNHNV and CDR2 YYDKDF (reference sequence). This CDR3 has 15 residues. The sequenced sample consisted of blood. The TCR originated in a human donor with ulcerative colitis or Crohn's disease, or a healthy co-twin of an affected twin (not recorded which). The rearrangement links TRBV15 to TRBJ2-5. Here the CDR3 reads CATSRDLAEIETQYF.